This T cell receptor (beta chain) is from a study of beta chain features in type 1 diabetes. This clone was detected a few times. Antigen: not known. Per the germline V gene, CDR1 is LNHDA and CDR2 is SQIVND (reference sequence). Trimming at V came to 1 base and at J to 5 bases, leaving 5 bases not matched to a gene. This CDR3 region has 15 residues. Blood was collected once per donor into heparin, averaging about 0.12 L. CD4+ naive, central memory, regulatory and stem cell-like memory subsets were isolated by sorting on CD45RO/CCR7/CD25/CD127/CD95/CD27. Expressed TCRB transcripts were sequenced because the entire RNA isolate underwent reverse transcription. The repertoire was sequenced with immunoSEQ multiplex PCR; TCRdb's copy has only in-frame clones and lacks some. The sample contains fewer than 250,000 clones, over 12% of which appear only once. Findings and caveats of the study: cDNA-based sequencing might over-represent cells highly expressing TCR. Among all four CD4+ subsets, Type 1 diabetes patients had TCRB CDR3s that were moderately but significantly shorter.

The sample consisted of naive CD4+ T cells from blood. The chain joins TRBV19 to TRBJ2-1; TRBD2 matches at 7 bases. The source of this sequence is a woman aged 40-49 years in good health. The CDR3 DNA follows: TGTGCCAGTAGTATAGCCGGGACTATACACAATGAGCAGTTCTTC. It codes for CASSIAGTIHNEQFF.